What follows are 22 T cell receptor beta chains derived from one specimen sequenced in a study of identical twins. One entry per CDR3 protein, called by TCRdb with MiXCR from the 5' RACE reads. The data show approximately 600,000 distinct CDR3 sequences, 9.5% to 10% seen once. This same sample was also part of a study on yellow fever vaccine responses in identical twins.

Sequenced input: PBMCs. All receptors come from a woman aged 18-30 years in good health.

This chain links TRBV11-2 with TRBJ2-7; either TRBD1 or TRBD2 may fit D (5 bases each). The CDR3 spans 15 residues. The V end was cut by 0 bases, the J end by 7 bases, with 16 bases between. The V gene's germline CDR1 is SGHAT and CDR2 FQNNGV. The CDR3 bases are TGTGCCAGCAGCTTAGATGGGACGAGCCTAATGGAGCAGTACTTC. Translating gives CASSLDGTSLMEQYF.

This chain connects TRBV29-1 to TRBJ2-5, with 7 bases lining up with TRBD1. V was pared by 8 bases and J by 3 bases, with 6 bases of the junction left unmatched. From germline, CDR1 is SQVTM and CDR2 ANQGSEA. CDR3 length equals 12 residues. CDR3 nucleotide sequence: TGCAGCTCGAAGGGGGCCGAAGAGACCCAGTACTTC. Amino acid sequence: CSSKGAEETQYF.

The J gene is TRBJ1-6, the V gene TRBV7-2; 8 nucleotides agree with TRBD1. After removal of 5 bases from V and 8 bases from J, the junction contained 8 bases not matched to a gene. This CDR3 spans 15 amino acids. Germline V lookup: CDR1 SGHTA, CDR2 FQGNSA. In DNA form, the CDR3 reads TGTGCCAGCAGCCCGACAGGGGTGGACGATTCACCCCTCCACTTT. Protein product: CASSPTGVDDSPLHF.

CDR3 sequence: CATSSRQGIGNTIYF. The DNA for the CDR3 is TGTGCCACCAGCAGCAGACAGGGTATTGGAAACACCATATATTTT. The V call is TRBV15, the J call TRBJ1-3; 7 bases align to TRBD1. CDR1 LNHNV and CDR2 YYDKDF come from the germline V gene (reference sequence). V lost 3 bases and J lost 3; bases outside the gene matches: 5. The CDR3 spans 15 residues.

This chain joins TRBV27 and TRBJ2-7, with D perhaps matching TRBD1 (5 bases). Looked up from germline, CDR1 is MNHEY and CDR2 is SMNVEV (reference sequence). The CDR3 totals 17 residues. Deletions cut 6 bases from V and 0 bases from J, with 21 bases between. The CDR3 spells CASSPYRGGLASYEQYF. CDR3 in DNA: TGTGCCAGCAGCCCCTATAGGGGCGGTCTGGCCTCCTACGAGCAGTACTTC.

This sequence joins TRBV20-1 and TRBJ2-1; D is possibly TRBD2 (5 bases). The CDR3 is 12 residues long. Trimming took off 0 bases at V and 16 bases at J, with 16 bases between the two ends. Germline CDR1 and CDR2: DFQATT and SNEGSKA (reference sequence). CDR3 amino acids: CSARDSRARVFF. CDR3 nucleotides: TGCAGTGCTAGAGATAGTAGGGCGCGGGTTTTCTTC.

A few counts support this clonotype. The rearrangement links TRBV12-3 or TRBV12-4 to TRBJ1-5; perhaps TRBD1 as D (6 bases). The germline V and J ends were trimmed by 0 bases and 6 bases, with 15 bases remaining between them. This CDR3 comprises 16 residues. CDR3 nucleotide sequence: TGTGCCAGCAGTTTAGCGACGACAGGTGCGGGTCAGCCCCAGCATTTT. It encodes CASSLATTGAGQPQHF.

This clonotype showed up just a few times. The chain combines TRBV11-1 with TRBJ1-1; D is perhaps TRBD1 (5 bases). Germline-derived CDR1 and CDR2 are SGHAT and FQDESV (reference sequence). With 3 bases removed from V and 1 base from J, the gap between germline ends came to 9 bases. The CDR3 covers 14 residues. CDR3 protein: CASSLGGANTEAFF. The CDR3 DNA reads TGTGCCAGCAGCTTGGGGGGAGCGAACACTGAAGCTTTCTTT.

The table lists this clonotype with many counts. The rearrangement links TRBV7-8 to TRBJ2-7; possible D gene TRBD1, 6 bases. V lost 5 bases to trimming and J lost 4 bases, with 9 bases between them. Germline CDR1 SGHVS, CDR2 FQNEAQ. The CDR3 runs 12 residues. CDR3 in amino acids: CASSHGQYEQYF. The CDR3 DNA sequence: TGTGCCAGCAGCCATGGACAGTACGAGCAGTACTTC.

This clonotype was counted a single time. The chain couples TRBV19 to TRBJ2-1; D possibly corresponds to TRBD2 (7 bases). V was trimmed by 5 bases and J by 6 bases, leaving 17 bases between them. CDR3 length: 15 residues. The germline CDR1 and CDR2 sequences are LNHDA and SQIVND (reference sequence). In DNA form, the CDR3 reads TGTGCCAGTAGTGACGGGGGGCCAAGGAGCAATGAGCAGTTCTTC. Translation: CASSDGGPRSNEQFF.

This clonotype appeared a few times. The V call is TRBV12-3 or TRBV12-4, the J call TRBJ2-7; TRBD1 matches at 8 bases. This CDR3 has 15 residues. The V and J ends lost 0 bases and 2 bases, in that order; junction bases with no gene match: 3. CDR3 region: CASSLAQGAAYEQYF. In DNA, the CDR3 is TGTGCCAGCAGTTTAGCTCAGGGGGCCGCCTACGAGCAGTACTTC.

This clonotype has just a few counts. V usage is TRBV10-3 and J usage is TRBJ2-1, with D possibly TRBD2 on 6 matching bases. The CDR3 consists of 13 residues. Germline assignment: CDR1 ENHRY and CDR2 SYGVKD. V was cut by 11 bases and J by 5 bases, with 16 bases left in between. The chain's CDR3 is CALRGLNNNEQFF. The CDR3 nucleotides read TGTGCCCTCCGAGGACTAAACAACAATGAGCAGTTCTTC.

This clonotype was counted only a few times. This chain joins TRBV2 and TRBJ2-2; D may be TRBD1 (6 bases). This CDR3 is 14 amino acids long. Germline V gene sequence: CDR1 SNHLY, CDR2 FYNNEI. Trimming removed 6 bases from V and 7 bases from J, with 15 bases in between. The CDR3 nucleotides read TGTGCCAGCAGGCTGAACAGGGTAGGCGGGGAGCTGTTTTTT. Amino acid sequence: CASRLNRVGGELFF.

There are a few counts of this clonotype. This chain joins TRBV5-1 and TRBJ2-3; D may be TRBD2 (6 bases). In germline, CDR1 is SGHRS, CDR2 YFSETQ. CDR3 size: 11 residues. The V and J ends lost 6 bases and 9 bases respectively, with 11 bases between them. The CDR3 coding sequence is TGCGCCAGCATGAGCGGGCCAACGCAGTATTTT. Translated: CASMSGPTQYF.

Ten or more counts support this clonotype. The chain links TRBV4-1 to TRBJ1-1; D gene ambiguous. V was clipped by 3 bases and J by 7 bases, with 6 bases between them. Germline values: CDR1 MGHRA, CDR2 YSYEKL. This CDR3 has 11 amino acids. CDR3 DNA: TGCGCCAGCAGCCACTACGGTGAAGCTTTCTTT. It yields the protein CASSHYGEAFF.

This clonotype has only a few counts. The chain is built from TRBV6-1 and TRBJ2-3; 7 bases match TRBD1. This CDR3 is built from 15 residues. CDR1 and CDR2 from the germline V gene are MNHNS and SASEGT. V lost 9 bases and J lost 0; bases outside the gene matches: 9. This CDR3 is CASRVGQTSTDTQYF. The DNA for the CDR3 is TGTGCCAGTCGAGTGGGACAGACCAGCACAGATACGCAGTATTTT.

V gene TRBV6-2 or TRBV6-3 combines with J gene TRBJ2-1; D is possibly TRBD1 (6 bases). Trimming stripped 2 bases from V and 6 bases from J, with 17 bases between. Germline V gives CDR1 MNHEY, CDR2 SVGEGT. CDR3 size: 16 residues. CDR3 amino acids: CASSYLIQGPSNEQFF. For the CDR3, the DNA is TGTGCCAGCAGTTACCTAATTCAGGGGCCGAGCAATGAGCAGTTCTTC.

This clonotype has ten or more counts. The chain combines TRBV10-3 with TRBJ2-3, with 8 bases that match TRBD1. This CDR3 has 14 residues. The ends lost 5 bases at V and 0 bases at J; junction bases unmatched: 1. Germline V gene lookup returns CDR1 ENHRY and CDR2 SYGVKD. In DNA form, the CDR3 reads TGTGCCATCAGTTGGGACAGGAGCACAGATACGCAGTATTTT. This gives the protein CAISWDRSTDTQYF.

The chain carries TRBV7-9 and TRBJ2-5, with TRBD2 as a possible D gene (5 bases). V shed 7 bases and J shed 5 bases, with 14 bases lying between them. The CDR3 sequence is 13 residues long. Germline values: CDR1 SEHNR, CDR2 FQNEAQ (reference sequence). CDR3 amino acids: CASTLEGSETQYF. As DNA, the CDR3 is TGTGCCAGCACCCTAGAGGGATCGGAGACCCAGTACTTC.

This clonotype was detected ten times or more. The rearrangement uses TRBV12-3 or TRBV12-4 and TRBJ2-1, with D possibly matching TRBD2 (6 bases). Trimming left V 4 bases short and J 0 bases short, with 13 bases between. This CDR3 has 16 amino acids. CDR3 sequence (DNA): TGTGCCAGCAGTTCCTTAGCGGTGGCCTCCTACAATGAGCAGTTCTTC. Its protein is CASSSLAVASYNEQFF.

The CDR3 coding sequence is TGCGCCAGCAGCTTGGAAACAGGGTCGAGCTATGGCTACACCTTC. This codes for CASSLETGSSYGYTF. This chain connects TRBV5-1 to TRBJ1-2; tentatively, D is TRBD1 (6 bases). The germline CDR1 and CDR2 sequences are SGHRS and YFSETQ. This CDR3 region has 15 residues. V was trimmed by 0 bases and J by 4 bases, leaving 13 bases between them.

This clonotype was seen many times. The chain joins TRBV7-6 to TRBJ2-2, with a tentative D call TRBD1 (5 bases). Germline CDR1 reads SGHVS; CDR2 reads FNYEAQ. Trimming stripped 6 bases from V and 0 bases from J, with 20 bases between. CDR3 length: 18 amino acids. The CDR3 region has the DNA TGTGCCAGCAGATATCCCCGACAGACTGATACGAACACCGGGGAGCTGTTTTTT. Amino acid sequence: CASRYPRQTDTNTGELFF.